These 19 T cell receptor beta chains were sequenced from one sample in a study of monozygotic twins with inflammatory bowel disease. TCRdb reprocessed the 5' RACE reads; each CDR3 protein has one entry and no DNA is given. The table lists over 350,000 distinct CDR3 sequences. The sequenced material came from blood. These receptors were collected from a human donor with ulcerative colitis or Crohn's disease, or a healthy co-twin of an affected twin (not recorded which).

The gene calls are TRBV10-3 and TRBJ1-2. The germline V gene encodes CDR1 ENHRY and CDR2 SYGVKD. This CDR3 comprises 13 residues. The CDR3 sequence is CAIWDSGAYGYTF.

The chain couples TRBV5-1 to TRBJ2-7; as DNA is missing, the TRBD1 call by TCRdb cannot be tested. The V gene's germline CDR1 is SGHRS and CDR2 YFSETQ. The CDR3 extends over 14 amino acids. This CDR3 is CASSLKDRGSEQYF.

The chain joins TRBV5-5 to TRBJ2-3. Germline V lookup: CDR1 SGHKS, CDR2 YYEKEE (reference sequence). The CDR3 is 15 residues long. This CDR3 reads CASSLVLASTDTQYF.

V usage is TRBV6-1 and J usage is TRBJ1-4; TCRdb names TRBD1, which stays unverified in the absence of DNA. Germline assignment: CDR1 MNHNS and CDR2 SASEGT. CDR3 length: 15 residues. The chain's CDR3 is CASSLPGQGAEKLFF.

This chain's CDR3 is CASSYRDRDREETQYF. This chain connects TRBV6-5 to TRBJ2-5; TCRdb calls TRBD1, which cannot be checked without DNA. The germline V gene encodes CDR1 MNHEY and CDR2 SVGAGI. The CDR3 runs 16 residues.

The genes are TRBV24-1 and TRBJ2-1; the D gene TCRdb calls, TRBD2, cannot be checked with no DNA. This CDR3 comprises 17 residues. Germline assignment: CDR1 KGHDR and CDR2 SFDVKD. The CDR3 here is CATSDPSLAGVNNEQFF.

J is TRBJ2-3 and V is TRBV28; TCRdb picks TRBD2, but there is no DNA to check that call. Germline CDR1 MDHEN, CDR2 SYDVKM. The CDR3 covers 18 residues. The CDR3 loop reads CASSSLSSLAASTDTQYF.

The chain is built from TRBV4-3 and TRBJ2-3. Germline lookup yields CDR1 LGHNA and CDR2 YSLEER. The CDR3 sequence is 14 residues long. CDR3 protein: CASSQDPTTDTQYF.

This chain connects TRBV20-1 to TRBJ2-1; TCRdb selects TRBD2, and the lack of DNA leaves this call unchecked. The germline CDR1 and CDR2 sequences are DFQATT and SNEGSKA (reference sequence). The CDR3 totals 14 residues. This CDR3 reads CSASSGANYNEQFF.

The CDR3 reads CASRRHRSEQFF. The rearrangement links TRBV6-6 to TRBJ2-1. Germline CDR1 MNHNY, CDR2 SVGAGI (reference sequence). The CDR3 spans 12 residues.

The chain joins TRBV7-9 to TRBJ2-7; as DNA is missing, the TRBD1 call by TCRdb cannot be tested. This CDR3 is 16 amino acids long. Germline CDR1 SEHNR, CDR2 FQNEAQ (reference sequence). The CDR3 here is CASSSTIANRGWEQYF.

The V gene is TRBV12-3 or TRBV12-4, the J gene TRBJ1-4; without DNA, the TCRdb call of TRBD1 cannot be checked. The CDR3 has 18 residues. The CDR3 sequence: CASSPLPGTAIFGGKLFF.

CDR3 sequence reads: CASSQDPGIFYEQYF. This sequence joins TRBV4-2 and TRBJ2-7. Germline V gene data show CDR1 as LGHNA and CDR2 as YNFKEQ. This CDR3 has 15 residues.

The chain employs TRBV29-1 and TRBJ1-2; the D call from TCRdb, TRBD1, cannot be confirmed without DNA. This CDR3 is 13 amino acids long. Germline CDR1 and CDR2: SQVTM and ANQGSEA. CDR3 in amino acids: CSARNRENYGYTF.

The chain links TRBV5-1 to TRBJ2-7. Germline V lookup: CDR1 SGHRS, CDR2 YFSETQ. The CDR3 length is 17 residues. The CDR3 region is CASSLEAVQVGGYEQYF.

The chain employs TRBV4-1 and TRBJ2-1; TCRdb indicates TRBD2, and absent DNA this call remains unverified. The CDR3 runs 15 residues. CDR1 and CDR2 from the germline V gene are MGHRA and YSYEKL. CDR3 region: CASSPKMGAYNEQFF.

This chain uses TRBV7-9 with TRBJ1-6. CDR3 length: 16 amino acids. From germline, CDR1 is SEHNR and CDR2 FQNEAQ (reference sequence). CDR3: CASSVQVSAYNSPLHF.

The genes are TRBV4-3 and TRBJ2-1; absent DNA, TCRdb's TRBD2 call cannot be checked. Per the germline V gene, CDR1 is LGHNA and CDR2 is YSLEER. The CDR3 contains 16 residues. CDR3 loop: CASSYQRGGSYNEQFF.

This rearrangement joins TRBV27 to TRBJ2-6; absent DNA, TCRdb's TRBD1 call cannot be checked. CDR3 length: 17 amino acids. Germline CDR1 MNHEY, CDR2 SMNVEV (reference sequence). The CDR3 loop is CASSLRLVPSGANVLTF. Complete variable domain (other parts from reference TRBV27 and TRBJ2-6): EAQVTQNPRYLITVTGKKLTVTCSQNMNHEYMSWYRQDPGLGLRQIYYSMNVEVTDKGDVPEGYKVSRKEKRNFPLILESPSPNQTSLYFCASSLRLVPSGANVLTFGAGSRLTVL.